This T cell receptor beta chain was sequenced during a study of cytomegalovirus exposure and HLA in healthy donors. Study-wide points: Among the most significant clusters, several appeared linked to common viral pathogens in a later analysis.

All the people who gave samples were healthy bone marrow donors. PCR involved 60 Vbeta and 13 Jbeta primers. Sequenced by immunoSEQ multiplex PCR; TCRdb stores in-frame clones only, minus some. The sample features 130,000 or so clones, with 2% in its top ten. For this clone: The target antigen is unknown.

Germline V gives CDR1 SGDLS, CDR2 YYNGEE. Trimming at V came to 3 bases and at J to 2 bases, leaving 1 base not matched to a gene. The CDR3 is 14 residues long. The sequence was collected from a woman aged 55-69 years in good health and CMV-seronegative. The genes are TRBV9 and TRBJ2-7; 11 bases match TRBD2. The sample was PBMCs. CDR3 sequence (DNA): TGTGCCAGCAGCGCTAGCGGGAGGACCTACGAGCAGTACTTC. As protein: CASSASGRTYEQYF. Full variable domain (rest looked up from reference TRBV9 and TRBJ2-7): DSGVTQTPKHLITATGQRVTLRCSPRSGDLSVYWYQQSLDQGLQFLIQYYNGEERAKGNILERFSAQQFPDLHSELNLSSLELGDSALYFCASSASGRTYEQYFGPGTRLTVT.